The clone carrying this TCR beta chain was observed at least ten times. TCRdb re-derived calls from the 5' RACE reads in MiXCR, one entry per CDR3 protein. The sample holds roughly 720,000 distinct CDR3 sequences, approximately 18% seen once. This sample is drawn from a study of identical twins. Germline CDR1 is SGHRS and CDR2 is YFSETQ. The CDR3 contains 12 residues. V lost 4 bases and J 7 bases, leaving 11 bases between the germline ends. The sample was also linked to a second study, of T cells expressing NK-cell markers.

This chain links TRBV5-1 with TRBJ1-1; no clear D gene. The source material was PBMCs. This receptor was identified in a woman in her late teens or twenties in good health. This CDR3 reads CASSPWTGEAFF. The CDR3 bases are TGCGCCAGCAGCCCCTGGACGGGTGAAGCTTTCTTT.